The clone carrying this T cell receptor (beta chain) was detected only once. What it recognizes is unknown. Through a sample-barcoded 5' primer and a J-beta primer mix, a second PCR was run for roughly 7 to 11 cycles. TCRdb re-called the 5' RACE reads with MiXCR, one entry per CDR3 protein. The sample has over a million distinct CDR3 sequences, approximately 59% seen once; the top ten hold 6.5% to 8.5%. The germline V gene encodes CDR1 DFQATT and CDR2 SNEGSKA (reference sequence). The CDR3 covers 14 residues. V shed 5 bases and J 4 bases; nucleotides not matched to a gene: 10. This record comes from a study of blood T cells in healthy people across ages. Study observations and caveats: Comparison with aged donors showed that long-lived donors had more naive CD4+ cells and higher diversity. There was a strong correlation between TCR beta diversity and naive T cell percentage. Age advanced and TCR beta diversity per million T cells fell, roughly linearly.

The chain couples TRBV20-1 to TRBJ1-1, with 7 bases fitting TRBD1. Sequencing was carried out using blood. This clonotype was obtained from a man younger than 35 in good health. Here the CDR3 DNA reads TGCAGTGCTCCATGGGGACAGAAGGGCACTGAAGCTTTCTTT. Translating gives CSAPWGQKGTEAFF.